This T cell receptor beta chain appears in the sequencing data of a study of beta chain features in type 1 diabetes. Study-level information: Similarity in age, gender and cell yields was seen between patients and healthy donors. Sorted cells numbering roughly 98,000,000 were examined across all samples.

CDR3 size: 18 residues. V shed 3 bases, J shed 5 bases, and the junction held 13 bases outside the gene matches. Germline CDR1 is GTSNPN and CDR2 is SVGIG (reference sequence). Expressed TCRB transcripts were sequenced because the entire RNA isolate underwent reverse transcription. Assay: immunoSEQ multiplex PCR; the TCRdb copy retains only in-frame clones and omits some. There are roughly 380,000 clones in the sample; 20% occur only once, and 0.044% lies in the top ten. The sample was naive CD4+ T cells from blood. The receptor was derived from a woman aged 18-29 years in good health. This chain connects TRBV30 to TRBJ2-1, with 13 bases aligning to TRBD2. As DNA, the CDR3 is TGTGCCTGGAGCCCTAAGGGTCTCGGGACTAGCGGGAACAATGAGCAGTTCTTC. Amino acid sequence: CAWSPKGLGTSGNNEQFF.